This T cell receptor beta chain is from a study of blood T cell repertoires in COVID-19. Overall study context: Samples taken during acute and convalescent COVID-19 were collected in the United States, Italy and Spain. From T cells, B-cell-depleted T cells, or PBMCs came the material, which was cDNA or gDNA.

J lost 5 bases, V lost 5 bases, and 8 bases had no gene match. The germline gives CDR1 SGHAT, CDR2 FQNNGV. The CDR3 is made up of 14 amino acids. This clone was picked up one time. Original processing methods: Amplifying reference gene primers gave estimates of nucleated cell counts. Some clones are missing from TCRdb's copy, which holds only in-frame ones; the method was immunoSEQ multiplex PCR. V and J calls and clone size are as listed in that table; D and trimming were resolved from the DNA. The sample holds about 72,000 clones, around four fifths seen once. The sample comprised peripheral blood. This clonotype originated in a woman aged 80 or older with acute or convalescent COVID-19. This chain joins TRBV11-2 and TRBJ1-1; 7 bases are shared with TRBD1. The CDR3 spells CASSPRAGGTEAFF. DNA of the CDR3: TGTGCCAGCAGCCCTCGGGCAGGGGGAACTGAAGCTTTCTTT.